This TCR beta chain was observed in a study of blood T cell repertoires in COVID-19. As handled by the study authors: Amplified reference gene primers provided the basis for estimating nucleated cell counts. Sequencing used immunoSEQ multiplex PCR; TCRdb keeps in-frame clones, though not all of them. Clonal size and the V and J genes are those of that table, whereas D and trimming came from the DNA. The data show fewer than 150,000 clones, roughly four fifths seen once. With 4 bases removed from V and 1 base from J, the gap between germline ends came to 17 bases. This CDR3 is 16 amino acids long. Germline CDR1 and CDR2: PRHDT and FYEKMQ (reference sequence).

The sequencing sample was made of peripheral blood. The sequence was obtained from a human donor in a cohort sampled during active COVID-19. This chain uses TRBV13 with TRBJ2-7, with D possibly being TRBD2 (6 bases). The CDR3: CASSSRRTSSSYEQYF. Written as DNA, the CDR3 is TGTGCCAGCAGCTCCCGCAGAACTAGCAGTTCCTACGAGCAGTACTTC.